This is a list of T cell receptor beta chains from one sample in a study of cytomegalovirus exposure and HLA in healthy donors. The data were produced by immunoSEQ multiplex PCR, yet TCRdb's version contains in-frame clones alone and is incomplete. The sample contains around 150,000 clones, about 74% of which appear only once. Sequenced sample: PBMCs. The receptors were gathered from a man in his thirties or forties in good health and CMV-seronegative. Both conserved end residues are part of each CDR3. D genes are given only for firm matches. Rows may omit the clone size; those that give it use once, few, many or a size class.

TRBJ1-5,TRBV2,NA,NA,CASSAGAQPQHF,TGTGCCAGCAGTGCAGGGGCTCAGCCCCAGCATTTT
TRBJ1-4,TRBV7-6,NA,NA,CASSLGAGLNEKLFF,TGTGCCAGCAGCTTAGGGGCAGGGCTTAATGAAAAACTGTTTTTT
TRBJ1-2,TRBV5-6,few,NA,CASSVGGVGYGYTF,TGTGCCAGCAGCGTCGGCGGGGTGGGCTATGGCTACACCTTC
TRBJ1-4,TRBV6-1,NA,TRBD1,CASSGTGVAWANEKLFF,TGTGCCAGCAGTGGTACAGGGGTGGCATGGGCTAATGAAAAACTGTTTTTT
TRBJ2-2,TRBV27,NA,NA,CASRAGLLTTGELFF,TGTGCCAGCAGGGCCGGGTTACTAACCACCGGGGAGCTGTTTTTT
TRBJ1-2,TRBV7-9,once,NA,CASSLVGDTDYGYTF,TGTGCCAGCAGCTTAGTAGGTGACACCGACTATGGCTACACCTTC
TRBJ2-1,TRBV13,NA,TRBD2,CASGRLAGSSYNEQFF,TGTGCCAGCGGAAGACTAGCGGGAAGCTCCTACAATGAGCAGTTCTTC
TRBJ1-3,TRBV28,NA,NA,CASSQMGNTIYF,TGTGCCAGCAGCCAGATGGGAAACACCATATATTTT
TRBJ1-5,TRBV27,once,NA,CASSFQSNQPQHF,TGTGCCAGCAGTTTCCAGAGCAATCAGCCCCAGCATTTT
TRBJ2-1,TRBV5-1,NA,NA,CASSREEYNEQFF,TGCGCCAGCAGCAGAGAGGAGTACAATGAGCAGTTCTTC
TRBJ2-7,TRBV27,NA,TRBD1,CASSSGTGEYEQYF,TGTGCCAGCAGTTCAGGGACAGGGGAGTACGAGCAGTACTTC
TRBJ1-1,TRBV30,few,NA,CAWGRGNTEAFF,TGTGCCTGGGGACGGGGGAACACTGAAGCTTTCTTT
TRBJ2-7,TRBV27,NA,NA,CASSLFRGFAYEQYF,TGTGCCAGCAGTTTATTTAGAGGATTTGCTTACGAGCAGTACTTC
TRBJ2-1,TRBV9,NA,TRBD2,CASSVVAGDYNEQFF,TGTGCCAGCAGCGTAGTTGCGGGGGATTACAATGAGCAGTTCTTC
TRBJ2-5,TRBV29-1,once,TRBD1,CSSQIAGTGGDRRIQYF,TGCAGCTCCCAAATCGCTGGGACAGGGGGCGATCGGAGAATCCAGTACTTC
TRBJ2-7,TRBV12-5,once,TRBD1,CASTQTGRYEQYF,TGTGCTAGTACCCAGACAGGGCGCTACGAGCAGTACTTC
TRBJ2-7,TRBV7-9,NA,NA,CASSSDYYEQYF,TGTGCCAGCAGCTCGGACTACTACGAGCAGTACTTC
TRBJ2-7,TRBV6-5,NA,TRBD1,CASNTDRGVQYF,TGTGCCAGCAATACAGACAGGGGAGTGCAGTACTTC
TRBJ1-4,TRBV7-9,NA,NA,CASSHQTGADEKLFF,TGTGCCAGCAGCCACCAGACAGGAGCGGATGAAAAACTGTTTTTT
TRBJ2-1,TRBV7-3,NA,NA,CASSAGTYNEQFF,TGTGCCAGCAGCGCCGGGACCTACAATGAGCAGTTCTTC
TRBJ2-7,TRBV11-2,NA,NA,CASSSGYEQYF,TGTGCCAGCAGCTCGGGGTACGAGCAGTACTTC
TRBJ1-1,TRBV6-1,NA,TRBD1,CASRRDSYSEAFF,TGTGCCAGCAGGAGGGACAGTTACTCTGAAGCTTTCTTT
TRBJ2-2,TRBV19,NA,NA,CAARDTGELFF,TGTGCCGCTAGAGACACCGGGGAGCTGTTTTTT
TRBJ2-3,TRBV5-1,NA,NA,CASSLATTLDTQYF,TGCGCCAGCAGCTTGGCAACTACCCTAGATACGCAGTATTTT
TRBJ1-2,TRBV2,NA,TRBD1,CASSLEQGAAGYTF,TGTGCCAGCAGTCTCGAACAGGGGGCGGCTGGCTACACCTTC
TRBJ2-1,TRBV4-1,once,TRBD2,CASSHLGTSNNEQFF,TGCGCCAGCAGCCACCTCGGGACTAGTAACAATGAGCAGTTCTTC
TRBJ2-3,TRBV27,NA,NA,CASRPPSIISTDTQYF,TGTGCCAGCCGCCCCCCAAGCATCATAAGCACAGATACGCAGTATTTT
TRBJ2-1,TRBV7-8,NA,TRBD2,CASSLQRGGYNEQFF,TGTGCCAGCAGCTTACAGCGGGGGGGCTACAATGAGCAGTTCTTC
TRBJ2-3,TRBV2,NA,TRBD2,CASRAGAGETDTQYF,TGTGCCAGCCGGGCGGGAGCGGGAGAAACAGATACGCAGTATTTT
TRBJ2-5,TRBV2,few,NA,CASSGFLDLVGETQYF,TGTGCCAGCAGTGGGTTTTTGGACTTAGTGGGAGAGACCCAGTACTTC
TRBJ2-5,TRBV27,NA,TRBD2,CASSWRLAGETQYF,TGTGCCAGCAGTTGGAGACTAGCGGGAGAGACCCAGTACTTC
TRBJ1-2,TRBV14,NA,TRBD1,CVSSQDVQGARGYTF,TGTGTCAGCAGCCAAGATGTCCAGGGGGCCCGAGGCTACACCTTC
TRBJ2-3,TRBV5-1,NA,TRBD1,CASSPAQDRGWVAGGNTDTQYF,TGCGCCAGCAGCCCTGCCCAGGACAGGGGGTGGGTCGCGGGAGGAAACACAGATACGCAGTATTTT
TRBJ2-1,TRBV11-1,NA,TRBD2,CASTGAGGPYNEQFF,TGTGCCAGCACAGGCGCGGGAGGTCCCTACAATGAGCAGTTCTTC
TRBJ1-2,TRBV6-5,NA,TRBD1,CASSSTGNYGYTF,TGTGCCAGCAGTTCGACAGGGAACTATGGCTACACCTTC
TRBJ2-3,TRBV19,NA,TRBD2,CASSSRSRASGATDTQYF,TGTGCCAGTAGTTCACGCTCAAGGGCTAGCGGAGCCACAGATACGCAGTATTTT
TRBJ1-1,TRBV2,NA,NA,CASSRQNTEAFF,TGTGCCAGCAGTAGACAGAACACTGAAGCTTTCTTT
TRBJ2-5,TRBV5-4,NA,NA,CASSSTGLHQETQYF,TGTGCCAGCAGCTCGACAGGCCTTCACCAAGAGACCCAGTACTTC
TRBJ2-3,TRBV5-4,NA,TRBD1,CASSFGTGGASDTQYF,TGTGCCAGCAGCTTCGGGACAGGGGGCGCGTCCGATACGCAGTATTTT
TRBJ2-7,TRBV7-2,NA,TRBD2,CASSSRLAGGTSYEQYF,TGTGCCAGCAGCTCACGACTAGCGGGAGGGACCTCCTACGAGCAGTACTTC
TRBJ2-7,TRBV5-4,few,NA,CASSLDPGRGSTKQYF,TGTGCCAGCAGCTTGGATCCGGGGCGGGGATCTACGAAGCAGTACTTC
TRBJ2-7,TRBV6-1,NA,TRBD2,CASSVGLAYEQYF,TGTGCCAGCAGTGTCGGACTAGCCTACGAGCAGTACTTC